The source of this T cell receptor beta chain is a study of monozygotic twins with inflammatory bowel disease. There are 12 residues in the CDR3. In germline, CDR1 is LNHDA, CDR2 SQIVND (reference sequence). Each CDR3 protein gets one entry in TCRdb, which reprocessed the 5' RACE reads and gives no DNA. Found here are over 120,000 distinct CDR3 sequences; the top ten clones hold over 1%. Sequenced material: blood. This chain links TRBV19 with TRBJ2-7; TCRdb's D call of TRBD1 is untestable without DNA. The TCR was taken from a human donor with ulcerative colitis or Crohn's disease, or a healthy co-twin of an affected twin (not recorded which). This CDR3 is CASSPEGQALYF.